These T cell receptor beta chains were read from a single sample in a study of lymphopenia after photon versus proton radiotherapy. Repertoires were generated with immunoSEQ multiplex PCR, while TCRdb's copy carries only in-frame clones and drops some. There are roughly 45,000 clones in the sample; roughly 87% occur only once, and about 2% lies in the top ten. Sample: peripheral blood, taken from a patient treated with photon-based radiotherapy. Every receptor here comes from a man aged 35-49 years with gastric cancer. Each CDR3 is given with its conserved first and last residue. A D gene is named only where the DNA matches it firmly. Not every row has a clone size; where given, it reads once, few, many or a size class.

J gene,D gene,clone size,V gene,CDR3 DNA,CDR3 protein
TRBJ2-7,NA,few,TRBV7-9,TGTGCCAGCGGTAGCTCTGTGGACGAGCAGTACTTC,CASGSSVDEQYF
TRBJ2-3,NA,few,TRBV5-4,TGTGCCAGCAGCCCAGCACTGCGTGGGGGGGCCAGCACAGATACGCAGTATTTT,CASSPALRGGASTDTQYF
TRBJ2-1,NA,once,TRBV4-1,TGCGCCAGCAGCCAAATAGCCGGGAATGAGCAGTTCTTC,CASSQIAGNEQFF
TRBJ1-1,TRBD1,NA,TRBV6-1,TGTGCCAGCAATCCGGGACAGGGGATGAACACTGAAGCTTTCTTT,CASNPGQGMNTEAFF
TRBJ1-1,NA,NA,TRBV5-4,TGTGCCAGCAGCTTGGCGGCGAACACTGAAGCTTTCTTT,CASSLAANTEAFF
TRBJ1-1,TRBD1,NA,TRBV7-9,TGTGCCAGCAGCGGTCGACAGGGTCTGAACACTGAAGCTTTCTTT,CASSGRQGLNTEAFF
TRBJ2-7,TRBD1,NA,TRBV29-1,TGCAGCGTCCGAGGACAGGGCGAACCCTACGAGCAGTACTTC,CSVRGQGEPYEQYF
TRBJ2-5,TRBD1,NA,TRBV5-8,TGTGCCAGCAGCTTGGGCTCTACAGGGGAAGAGACCCAGTACTTC,CASSLGSTGEETQYF
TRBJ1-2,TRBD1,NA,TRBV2,TGTGCCAGCAATGTCAACAGGGGTTATGGCTACACCTTC,CASNVNRGYGYTF
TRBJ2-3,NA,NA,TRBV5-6,TGTGCCAGCAGCCCAGGCTTGGGCAGTAGCACAGATACGCAGTATTTT,CASSPGLGSSTDTQYF
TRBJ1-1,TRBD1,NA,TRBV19,TGTGCCAGTAGGATGTCAGGGGGCGAACCCAACACTGAAGCTTTCTTT,CASRMSGGEPNTEAFF
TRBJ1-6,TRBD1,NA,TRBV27,TGTGCCAGCAGTTTCCTCCCCCGACAGGGAGGCTCACCCCTCCACTTT,CASSFLPRQGGSPLHF
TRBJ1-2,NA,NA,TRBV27,TGTGCCAGCAGTTTCGGGGGCAGCTATGGCTACACCTTC,CASSFGGSYGYTF
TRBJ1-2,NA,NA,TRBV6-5,TGTGCCAGCAGTTTACTCGGGGGGCATGACTACACCTTC,CASSLLGGHDYTF
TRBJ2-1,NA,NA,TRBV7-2,TGTGCCAGCAGCCTCCCGGAGGGGCGGAATGAGCAGTTCTTC,CASSLPEGRNEQFF
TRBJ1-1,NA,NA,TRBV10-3,TGTGCCATCAGTGAGTCAAATACGGGACCTTCGGCTTTCTTT,CAISESNTGPSAFF
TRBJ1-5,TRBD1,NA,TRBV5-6,TGTGCCAGCAGCTTGCAGGGACAGGGGGCGAATCAGCCCCAGCATTTT,CASSLQGQGANQPQHF
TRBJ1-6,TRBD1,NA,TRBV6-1,TGTGCCAGCAGTGAGTTCCGGGACAGTTATTCACCCCTCCACTTT,CASSEFRDSYSPLHF
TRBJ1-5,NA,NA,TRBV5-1,TGCGCCAGCAGCTTGGATCAGGAGAGCAATCAGCCCCAGCATTTT,CASSLDQESNQPQHF
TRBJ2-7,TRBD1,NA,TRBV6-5,TGTGCCAGCAGCCCTGACAGGGGAGACTACGAGCAGTACTTC,CASSPDRGDYEQYF
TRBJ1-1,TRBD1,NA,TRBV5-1,TGCGCCAGCGAAGCCGGGACAGGGGCCAACACTGAAGCTTTCTTT,CASEAGTGANTEAFF
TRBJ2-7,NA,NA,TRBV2,TGTGCCAGCAGTGAGGGGAGGAAGGGCTACGAGCAGTACTTC,CASSEGRKGYEQYF
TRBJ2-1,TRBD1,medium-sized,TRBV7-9,TGTGCCAGCGGCGGACAGGCAGGCTACAATGAGCAGTTCTTC,CASGGQAGYNEQFF
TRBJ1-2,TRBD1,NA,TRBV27,TGTGCCAGCAGTTTTTCCCGGGACAGCTATGGCTACACCTTC,CASSFSRDSYGYTF
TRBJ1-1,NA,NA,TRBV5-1,TGCGCCAGCAGCCGAATACAGGGGAACACTGAAGCTTTCTTT,CASSRIQGNTEAFF
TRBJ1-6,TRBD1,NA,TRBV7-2,TGTGCCAGCAGCCTCGACAGGGGTAGGAGTTCACCCCTCCACTTT,CASSLDRGRSSPLHF
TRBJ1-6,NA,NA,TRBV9,TGTGCCAGCAGCGTAGAATCCAGTCGCTCACCCCTCCACTTT,CASSVESSRSPLHF
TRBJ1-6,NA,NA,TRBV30,TGTGCCTGGAGTGCCTTAACAGGGAGAGATTCACCCCTCCACTTT,CAWSALTGRDSPLHF
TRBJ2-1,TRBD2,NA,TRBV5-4,TGTGCCAGCAGCCCGGGGCTAGCGGAGAATGAGCAGTTCTTC,CASSPGLAENEQFF
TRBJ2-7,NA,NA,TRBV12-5,TGTGCTAGTGGTTTGTGGGGCGCCTCCTACGAGCAGTACTTC,CASGLWGASYEQYF
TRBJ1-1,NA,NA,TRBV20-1,TGCAGTGCTAGGACCCCAGTTGAAGCTTTCTTT,CSARTPVEAFF